This T cell receptor (beta chain) was identified during a study of cytomegalovirus exposure and HLA in healthy donors. Comment on this clone: Its antigen remains unknown.

Study-wide results and caveats: The authors later found most CMV-associated TCR beta chains appeared HLA-restricted.

The CDR3 covers 16 residues. Germline loops: CDR1 MNHEY, CDR2 SMNVEV (reference sequence). V lost 2 bases to trimming and J lost 4 bases, with 17 bases between them. The PCR contained 60 Vbeta and 13 Jbeta primers. Assay used: immunoSEQ multiplex PCR; TCRdb lists only in-frame clones, some missing. Here the sample spans 160,000 or so clones, about 79% being singletons. Sequenced input: PBMCs. The chain joins TRBV27 to TRBJ1-1, with D hard to call. This sequence was found in a man aged 40-49 years in good health and CMV-seropositive. The CDR3 is CASSLVSRGRGTEAFF. The CDR3 region has the DNA TGTGCCAGCAGTTTAGTCAGCAGAGGGAGAGGCACTGAAGCTTTCTTT.